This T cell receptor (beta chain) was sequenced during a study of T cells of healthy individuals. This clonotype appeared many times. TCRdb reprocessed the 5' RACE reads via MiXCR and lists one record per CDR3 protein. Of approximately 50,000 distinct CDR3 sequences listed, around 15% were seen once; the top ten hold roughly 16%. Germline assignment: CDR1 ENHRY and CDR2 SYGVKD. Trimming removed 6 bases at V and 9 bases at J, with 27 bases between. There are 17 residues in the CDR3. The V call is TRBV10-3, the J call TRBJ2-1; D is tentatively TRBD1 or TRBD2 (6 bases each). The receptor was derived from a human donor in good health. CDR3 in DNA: TGTGCCATCAGGGCGCCTGTGGGGGGACCCATACAGGGTGAGCAGTTCTTC. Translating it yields CAIRAPVGGPIQGEQFF.